These T cell receptor beta chains were read from a single sample in a study of cytomegalovirus exposure and HLA in healthy donors. This table comes from immunoSEQ multiplex PCR, and its TCRdb copy is limited to in-frame clones, with some not included. The table lists some 150,000 clones, nearly 85% of them singletons. Source material: PBMCs. The origin of the receptors is a male donor in good health and CMV-seronegative. CDR3s include the opening cysteine and the closing phenylalanine or tryptophan. A D gene is named only where the DNA matches it firmly. Some rows have no size entry. The others give once, few or many, or a class for an expanded clone.

>TRBJ1-1|TRBV2|TRBD1|NA
CANRYRGGNTEAFF
TGTGCCAACCGATACAGGGGAGGGAACACTGAAGCTTTCTTT
>TRBJ1-1|TRBV19|NA|NA
CASSFSVNTEAFF
TGTGCCAGTAGTTTTTCGGTGAACACTGAAGCTTTCTTT
>TRBJ2-7|TRBV2|NA|NA
CASIEDSYEQYF
TGTGCCAGCATCGAAGACAGCTACGAGCAGTACTTC
>TRBJ2-1|TRBV6-1|NA|once
CASSPGTPNEQFF
TGTGCCAGCAGTCCCGGGACTCCCAATGAGCAGTTCTTC
>TRBJ1-3|TRBV7-6|TRBD1|NA
CASSPRTGRIVDTIYF
TGTGCCAGCAGCCCTCGGACAGGGAGGATTGTAGACACCATATATTTT
>TRBJ2-3|TRBV28|TRBD2|NA
CASSLVAGNTDTQYF
TGTGCCAGCAGTTTAGTAGCGGGAAACACAGATACGCAGTATTTT
>TRBJ2-4|TRBV2|NA|few
CASSERGAWGGGSLAKNIQYF
TGTGCCAGCAGTGAACGGGGGGCGTGGGGGGGAGGGTCTCTAGCCAAAAACATTCAGTACTTC
>TRBJ2-2|TRBV19|TRBD1|once
CASSRDRGTGELFF
TGTGCCAGTTCCCGGGACAGAGGGACCGGGGAGCTGTTTTTT
>TRBJ1-1|TRBV5-1|NA|NA
CASSLDAPRVTEAFF
TGCGCCAGCAGCTTGGATGCGCCCCGAGTCACTGAAGCTTTCTTT
>TRBJ2-1|TRBV20-1|NA|NA
CSASLVNEQFF
TGCAGTGCTAGTCTAGTCAATGAGCAGTTCTTC
>TRBJ1-2|TRBV12-5|TRBD1|NA
CASGGPLGGGDGYTF
TGTGCTAGTGGTGGTCCCCTTGGAGGGGGCGATGGCTACACCTTC
>TRBJ1-1|TRBV5-4|NA|NA
CASSLEGDPTEAFF
TGTGCCAGCAGCTTGGAGGGGGACCCCACTGAAGCTTTCTTT
>TRBJ1-2|TRBV7-2|NA|NA
CASSFGPRDGYTF
TGTGCCAGCAGCTTCGGACCGAGGGATGGCTACACCTTC
>TRBJ2-2|TRBV5-1|TRBD1|NA
CASSQDRARTGELFF
TGCGCCAGCAGCCAGGACAGGGCTCGCACCGGGGAGCTGTTTTTT
>TRBJ2-1|TRBV5-1|NA|NA
CASSFDPGQYNEQFF
TGCGCCAGCAGCTTCGACCCCGGACAGTACAATGAGCAGTTCTTC
>TRBJ1-3|TRBV6-1|TRBD1|NA
CASNRQGAGNTIYF
TGTGCCAGCAATAGACAGGGGGCTGGAAACACCATATATTTT
>TRBJ2-5|TRBV6-5|TRBD2|NA
CASRLTSGPQETQYF
TGTGCCAGCAGACTGACTAGCGGGCCACAAGAGACCCAGTACTTC
>TRBJ1-3|TRBV7-2|TRBD1|NA
CASSRRDSSSGNTIYF
TGTGCCAGCAGCCGAAGGGACAGTAGCTCTGGAAACACCATATATTTT
>TRBJ1-1|TRBV5-1|NA|NA
CASSLVVNTEAFF
TGCGCCAGCAGCTTGGTCGTCAACACTGAAGCTTTCTTT
>TRBJ2-7|TRBV21-1|NA|once
CASATGGSYEQYF
TGTGCCAGCGCTACGGGAGGCTCCTACGAGCAGTACTTC
>TRBJ2-7|TRBV5-6|NA|NA
CASSSRGRLALLLYYEQYF
TGTGCCAGCAGCTCGCGCGGAAGACTCGCGCTCCTACTTTACTACGAGCAGTACTTC
>TRBJ2-7|TRBV13|NA|NA
CASSKRAPLEQYF
TGTGCCAGCAGCAAGCGGGCCCCCCTCGAGCAGTACTTC
>TRBJ1-1|TRBV7-3|TRBD1|NA
CASSRQGNTEAFF
TGTGCCAGCAGCCGACAGGGGAACACTGAAGCTTTCTTT
>TRBJ2-1|TRBV29-1|NA|few
CSVVGQNQHNEQFF
TGCAGCGTTGTCGGACAAAACCAGCACAATGAGCAGTTCTTC
>TRBJ2-7|TRBV6-5|TRBD1|few
CASSYDRGYEQYF
TGTGCCAGCAGTTACGACAGGGGATACGAGCAGTACTTC
>TRBJ2-3|TRBV2|TRBD1|NA
CASTPGTAGTDTQYF
TGTGCCAGCACCCCCGGGACAGCAGGGACAGATACGCAGTATTTT
>TRBJ2-7|TRBV6-1|TRBD1|NA
CASSEGQGGIYEQYF
TGTGCCAGCAGTGAAGGACAGGGGGGTATCTACGAGCAGTACTTC
>TRBJ1-1|TRBV7-9|NA|NA
CASSLVENTEAFF
TGTGCCAGCAGCTTAGTAGAGAACACTGAAGCTTTCTTT
>TRBJ1-5|TRBV6-6|NA|few
CASRPPGNQPQHF
TGTGCCAGCAGACCCCCAGGGAATCAGCCCCAGCATTTT
>TRBJ2-5|TRBV9|TRBD2|few
CASSVSPAGGRETQYF
TGTGCCAGCAGCGTAAGTCCCGCGGGAGGTAGGGAGACCCAGTACTTC
>TRBJ2-2|TRBV19|TRBD1|NA
CASSIGGSQGTGELFF
TGTGCCAGTAGTATAGGGGGTTCACAGGGGACCGGGGAGCTGTTTTTT
>TRBJ1-1|TRBV5-1|NA|NA
CASSLARAGSDRMNTEAFF
TGCGCCAGCAGCTTGGCCCGCGCGGGGTCAGATCGGATGAACACTGAAGCTTTCTTT
>TRBJ2-1|TRBV20-1|NA|NA
CSASRGEQFF
TGCAGTGCTAGTCGGGGTGAGCAGTTCTTC
>TRBJ2-7|TRBV6-5|TRBD2|few
CASRIREGVYEQYF
TGTGCCAGCAGAATACGGGAGGGGGTCTACGAGCAGTACTTC
>TRBJ2-1|TRBV9|NA|NA
CASSVEGGGDNEQFF
TGTGCCAGCAGCGTAGAGGGGGGAGGGGACAATGAGCAGTTCTTC
>TRBJ1-2|TRBV30|NA|NA
CAWSVRHWGQQVYGYTF
TGTGCCTGGAGTGTACGGCATTGGGGGCAGCAAGTCTATGGCTACACCTTC
>TRBJ2-1|TRBV29-1|NA|NA
CSVEDIRRRNEQFF
TGCAGCGTTGAAGACATCCGAAGGAGAAATGAGCAGTTCTTC
>TRBJ2-2|TRBV7-2|NA|NA
CASRTQGAGNTGELFF
TGTGCCAGCAGAACCCAAGGGGCAGGGAACACCGGGGAGCTGTTTTTT
>TRBJ1-2|TRBV19|NA|NA
CAAKEGLLGYTF
TGTGCCGCCAAGGAGGGGCTCCTCGGCTACACCTTC
>TRBJ2-1|TRBV6-5|TRBD1|NA
CASSYLQKGAGGEQFF
TGTGCCAGCAGTTACTTACAAAAGGGGGCCGGAGGTGAGCAGTTCTTC
>TRBJ2-1|TRBV11-2|NA|NA
CASSHRLAESYNEQFF
TGTGCCAGCAGCCACCGGTTAGCCGAGTCCTACAATGAGCAGTTCTTC
>TRBJ1-4|TRBV4-1|NA|NA
CASSQEYRQGNEKLFF
TGCGCCAGCAGCCAAGAGTATCGGCAGGGTAATGAAAAACTGTTTTTT
>TRBJ2-1|TRBV9|NA|NA
CASSGPLGEQFF
TGTGCCAGCAGCGGCCCACTAGGTGAGCAGTTCTTC
>TRBJ2-5|TRBV6-5|NA|NA
CASSYQGGQVETQYF
TGTGCCAGCAGTTATCAAGGGGGTCAGGTGGAGACCCAGTACTTC
>TRBJ2-1|TRBV7-9|NA|NA
CASTKPSRNEQFF
TGTGCCAGCACTAAACCGAGCCGCAATGAGCAGTTCTTC
>TRBJ1-1|TRBV2|NA|NA
CASSAEPGEIPDLF
TGTGCCAGCAGTGCGGAGCCTGGGGAGATACCTGACCTCTTT
>TRBJ2-3|TRBV10-3|TRBD2|NA
CAISDSSTSGTDTQYF
TGTGCCATCAGTGACTCGAGTACTAGCGGGACAGATACGCAGTATTTT
>TRBJ2-3|TRBV13|NA|NA
CASSLGSDTDTQYF
TGTGCCAGCAGCCTCGGTTCTGACACAGATACGCAGTATTTT
>TRBJ1-1|TRBV6-6|NA|NA
CASSPGGMNTEAFF
TGTGCCAGCAGCCCTGGGGGGATGAACACTGAAGCTTTCTTT